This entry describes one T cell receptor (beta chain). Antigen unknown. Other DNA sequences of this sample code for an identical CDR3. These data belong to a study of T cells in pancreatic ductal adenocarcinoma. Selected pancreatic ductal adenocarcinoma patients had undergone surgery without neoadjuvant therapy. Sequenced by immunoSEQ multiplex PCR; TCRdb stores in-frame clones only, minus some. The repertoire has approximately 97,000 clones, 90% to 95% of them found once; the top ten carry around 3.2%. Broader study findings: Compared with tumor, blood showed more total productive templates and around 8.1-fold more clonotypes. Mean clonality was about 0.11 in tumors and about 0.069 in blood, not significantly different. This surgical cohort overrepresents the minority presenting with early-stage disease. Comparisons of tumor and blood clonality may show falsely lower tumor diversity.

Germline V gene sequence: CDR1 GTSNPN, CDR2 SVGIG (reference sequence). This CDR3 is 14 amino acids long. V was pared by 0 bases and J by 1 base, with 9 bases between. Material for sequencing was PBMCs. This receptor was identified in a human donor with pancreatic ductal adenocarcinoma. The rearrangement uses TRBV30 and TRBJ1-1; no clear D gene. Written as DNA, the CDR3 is TGTGCCTGGAGTGTACGAAGAGGGAACACTGAAGCTTTCTTT. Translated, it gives CAWSVRRGNTEAFF.